A selection of T cell receptor beta chains follows, all from one sample in a study of breast tumors, draining lymph nodes, adjacent tissues. Using its own MiXCR run on the multiplex PCR reads, TCRdb lists one record per CDR3 protein. The sample has 150,000 or so distinct CDR3 sequences; approximately 30% are singletons. The sample was axillary lymph node tissue. These receptors all come from a female donor with breast cancer. Some clones in this sample may be carry-over from other donors' samples. Both conserved end residues are part of each CDR3. The D gene is left open where the match is weak. Clone size is shown for a subset of rows, as once, few, many or a class of expanded clone.

J,D,V,size,DNA,CDR3
TRBJ1-5,.,TRBV20-1,.,TGCAGTGCCTTTTCCAGGGGCGCAAAGACTCAGCCCCAGCATTTT,CSAFSRGAKTQPQHF
TRBJ2-2,.,TRBV5-1,many,TGCGCCAGCAGCTTGGGCAACGCGAACACCGGGGAGCTGTTTTTT,CASSLGNANTGELFF
TRBJ2-7,TRBD2,TRBV7-2,many,TGTGCCAGCAGCCCGCGGGCCATTACTAGCGGGGGGGCCAACGAGCAGTACTTC,CASSPRAITSGGANEQYF
TRBJ2-5,.,TRBV5-1,.,TGCGCCAGTAGCCCGGGACGGCAAGAGACCCAGTACTTC,CASSPGRQETQYF
TRBJ2-1,TRBD2,TRBV5-8,many,TGTGCCAGCAGCCCGAGGACTAGCGGGAGTGATGAGCAGTTCTTC,CASSPRTSGSDEQFF
TRBJ2-1,TRBD2,TRBV9,.,TGTGCCAGCAGCGTAGGGGCTAGCGGGAGGGCTTACAATGAGCAGTTCTTC,CASSVGASGRAYNEQFF
TRBJ2-1,.,TRBV7-3,.,TGTGCCAGCAGCCCCCTTCGGACGAGCTCCTACAATGAGCAGTTCTTC,CASSPLRTSSYNEQFF
TRBJ2-1,.,TRBV7-7,many,TGTGCTAGCAGCTTAACGGGAGCAAGTGAGCAGTTCTTC,CASSLTGASEQFF
TRBJ2-7,.,TRBV11-2,many,TGTGCCAGCAGCTTACCGGGCCCCTTCGAGCAGTACTTC,CASSLPGPFEQYF
TRBJ1-3,.,TRBV6-6,.,TGTGCCAGCAGTTACCTCAGGGTAGGAGGAAACACCATAGATTTT,CASSYLRVGGNTIDF
TRBJ1-6,TRBD1,TRBV7-8,many,TGTGCCAGCAGCTCTCCAACGACAGGGAATAATTCACCCCTCCACTTT,CASSSPTTGNNSPLHF
TRBJ1-1,TRBD1,TRBV7-9,many,TGTGCCAGCACCAAAGACCAGGGACAGGGAGGGCCTGAAGCTTTCTTT,CASTKDQGQGGPEAFF
TRBJ2-3,TRBD2,TRBV5-1,.,TGCGCCAGCGTCCCCGGGACTACAAGTACGCGGTATTTT,CASVPGTTSTRYF
TRBJ1-1,TRBD1,TRBV20-1,.,TGCAGTGCGCCGACAGGGACGTTGAACACTGAAGCTTTCTTT,CSAPTGTLNTEAFF
TRBJ2-1,TRBD2,TRBV19,many,TGTGCCAGTAGTCCCGGCCCGGGACTAGTTACATACAATGAGCAGTTCTTC,CASSPGPGLVTYNEQFF
TRBJ1-1,.,TRBV29-1,many,TGCAGCGTTGACAGGGCGCCTAGTGAAGCTTTCTTT,CSVDRAPSEAFF